These 27 T cell receptor beta chains were all obtained from the same sample, sequenced in a study of shared clonotypes between healthy human individuals. The assay was immunoSEQ multiplex PCR, and TCRdb's table has in-frame clones only and misses some. Here the sample spans a few million clones, about 94% being singletons. Sequences were obtained from naive CD4+ T cells sorted from blood. Subset: CD45RA+ positively selected. The source of these receptors is a man aged 18 to 35 in good health.

V gene TRBV28 combines with J gene TRBJ1-1; D is unresolved. Germline V gene lookup returns CDR1 MDHEN and CDR2 SYDVKM. Trimming took off 7 bases at V and 4 bases at J, with 19 bases between the two ends. The CDR3 totals 15 residues. The CDR3 bases are TGTGCCAGCACCTCTCTCAGGACGGCCGCCACTGAAGCTTTCTTT. This sequence encodes CASTSLRTAATEAFF. The variable domain in full, with the rest retrieved from reference TRBV28 and TRBJ1-1, is DVKVTQSSRYLVKRTGEKVFLECVQDMDHENMFWYRQDPGLGLRLIYFSYDVKMKEKGDIPEGYSVSREKKERFSLILESASTNQTSMYLCASTSLRTAATEAFFGQGTRLTVV.

As DNA, the CDR3 is TGTGCCAGCAGTTTAGGCGGTGAAACAGGCTACGAGCAGTACTTC. Translating gives CASSLGGETGYEQYF. The gene calls are TRBV28 and TRBJ2-7; D might be TRBD1 (5 bases). Germline V gene sequence: CDR1 MDHEN, CDR2 SYDVKM. This CDR3 has 15 residues. Trimming took 2 bases from V and 3 from J, leaving 14 bases between them.

CDR3 residues: CASSPTGQGLEKLFF. In DNA, the CDR3 is TGTGCCAGCAGTCCAACGGGACAGGGACTTGAAAAACTGTTTTTT. The rearrangement joins TRBV28 to TRBJ1-4, with 9 positions matching TRBD1. The CDR3 contains 15 residues. After removal of 5 bases from V and 7 bases from J, the junction contained 8 bases not matched to a gene. CDR1 is MDHEN and CDR2 is SYDVKM in the germline V gene.

The chain couples TRBV7-3 to TRBJ1-1, with D hard to call. The V and J ends lost 2 bases and 8 bases respectively, with 18 bases between them. Germline V lookup: CDR1 SGHTA, CDR2 FQGTGA. The CDR3 has 15 residues. The CDR3 DNA is TGTGCCAGCAGCTTAGAGGGCGTAGGTCGCTCAGAAGCTTTCTTT. Translation: CASSLEGVGRSEAFF.

The chain uses TRBV5-5 and TRBJ2-3; no clear D. This CDR3 has 13 residues. The germline V gene has CDR1 SGHKS and CDR2 YYEKEE (reference sequence). V lost 5 bases and J 2 bases, leaving 9 bases between the germline ends. DNA for the CDR3: TGTGCCAGCAGTGGAAAGCTCACAGATACGCAGTATTTT. This gives the protein CASSGKLTDTQYF.

Turning to this clone: Given the absence of the conserved phenylalanine or tryptophan at the CDR3 end, a read error is likely. This sequence joins TRBV10-2 and TRBJ1-1; TRBD1 might be the D (6 bases). CDR1 and CDR2 from the germline V gene are WSHSY and SAAADI. Trimming took 0 bases from V and 11 from J, leaving 10 bases between them. The CDR3 covers 12 residues. In DNA, the CDR3 is TGCGCCAGCAGTGAGTCCCAAGGGGGGGCTTTCTCT. It specifies CASSESQGGAFS.

This chain uses TRBV19 with TRBJ2-1; a weak D match, TRBD2 (6 bases). Germline CDR1 LNHDA, CDR2 SQIVND (reference sequence). The CDR3 sequence is 13 residues long. Trimming pared 1 base from V and 9 bases from J, leaving 10 bases between. The CDR3 spells CASSIVGGTEQFF. CDR3 DNA sequence: TGTGCCAGTAGTATAGTCGGGGGAACTGAGCAGTTCTTC.

On this clone itself: Distinct nucleotide sequences in the sample also encode this CDR3. J is TRBJ1-5 and V is TRBV2; D gene uncertain. V dropped 1 base and J dropped 6 bases, with 4 bases sitting between them. Germline loops: CDR1 SNHLY, CDR2 FYNNEI. The CDR3 is made up of 12 amino acids. The CDR3 sequence is CASSEVGQPQHF. CDR3 coding DNA: TGTGCCAGCAGTGAAGTGGGTCAGCCCCAGCATTTT.

The chain couples TRBV7-2 to TRBJ2-1; D assignment may be TRBD1 or TRBD2 (5 bases each). This CDR3 spans 15 amino acids. Trimming removed 2 bases at V and 8 bases at J, with 16 bases between. Germline CDR1 reads SGHTA; CDR2 reads FQGNSA. The CDR3 sequence: CASSLRGPTGDEQFF. The CDR3 nucleotides are TGTGCCAGCAGCTTACGGGGACCTACCGGGGATGAGCAGTTCTTC.

This clone was seen just once. The chain combines TRBV7-8 with TRBJ2-7; no clear D gene. The CDR3 has 16 amino acids. Trimming left V 5 bases short and J 2 bases short, with 19 bases between. Germline loops: CDR1 SGHVS, CDR2 FQNEAQ. The CDR3 nucleotides read TGTGCCAGCAGCCCCCAAAGGACGCATGAGGCCTACGAGCAGTACTTC. Amino acid sequence: CASSPQRTHEAYEQYF.

CDR3 residues: CASSQEVASGGPQFF. The CDR3 DNA reads as TGTGCCAGCAGCCAAGAAGTCGCTAGCGGGGGGCCTCAGTTCTTC. J is TRBJ2-1 and V is TRBV4-2, with 11 bases matching TRBD2. CDR1 is LGHNA, CDR2 YNFKEQ, per germline. Unmatched junction bases numbered 8, after V lost 0 bases and J lost 13 bases. The CDR3 has 15 amino acids.

V is TRBV29-1 and J is TRBJ2-3; 7 bases fit TRBD2. Germline loops: CDR1 SQVTM, CDR2 ANQGSEA. The CDR3 runs 12 residues. The CDR3 sequence: CGWGGDTDTQYF. For the CDR3, the DNA is TGCGGCTGGGGGGGGGACACAGATACGCAGTATTTT.

This sequence joins TRBV15 and TRBJ2-4; weak D call: TRBD1 (5 bases). The CDR3 consists of 17 residues. V lost 0 bases and J lost 0, with 12 bases in between. CDR1 is LNHNV, CDR2 YYDKDF, per germline (reference sequence). The chain's CDR3 is CATSREPPDRAKNIQYF. The DNA for the CDR3 is TGTGCCACCAGCAGAGAACCCCCTGACAGAGCCAAAAACATTCAGTACTTC.

The chain links TRBV7-2 to TRBJ2-1; D is possibly TRBD2 (5 bases). CDR1 is SGHTA and CDR2 is FQGNSA in the germline V gene. The CDR3 consists of 13 residues. V was cut by 0 bases and J by 12 bases, with 12 bases left in between. The CDR3 loop is CASSLAEGLGQFF. CDR3 bases: TGTGCCAGCAGCTTAGCCGAGGGTCTCGGGCAGTTCTTC.

Concerning this clone: The germline gene is not matched at one end of the junction; a read error may be the cause. The chain carries TRBV7-9 and TRBJ1-1; the D gene is possibly TRBD1 (5 bases). Germline V lookup: CDR1 SEHNR, CDR2 FQNEAQ (reference sequence). The CDR3 consists of 13 residues. This CDR3 reads CVSRRTWGTEAFF. CDR3 coding DNA: TGTGTCAGCAGGAGGACCTGGGGGACTGAAGCTTTCTTT.

This chain joins TRBV6-5 and TRBJ1-2, with 9 nucleotides matching TRBD1. The junction had 3 bases not matched to a gene; V was cut back by 2 bases and J by 5 bases. The CDR3 has 14 amino acids. The germline V gene encodes CDR1 MNHEY and CDR2 SVGAGI. The DNA for the CDR3 is TGTGCCAGCAGTTACGGACAGGGGAAGTATGGCTACACCTTC. Translating gives CASSYGQGKYGYTF.

For this clone: The same CDR3 arises from other DNA sequences in this sample as well. This chain connects TRBV18 to TRBJ1-6, with TRBD1 identical over 8 bases. The length of the CDR3 is 13 residues. Germline values: CDR1 KGHSH, CDR2 LQKENI. The V gene end was trimmed by 3 bases and the J gene end by 8 bases; junction bases not matched to a gene: 0. CDR3 bases: TGTGCCAGCTCACCGACAGGGGATTCACCCCTCCACTTT. It is translated as CASSPTGDSPLHF.

The rearrangement links TRBV19 to TRBJ1-2; D is uncertain. CDR1 is LNHDA, CDR2 SQIVND, per germline (reference sequence). The V end lost 3 bases, the J end lost 6 bases, and 11 bases lay between the germline ends. The CDR3 sequence is 13 residues long. The CDR3 bases are TGTGCCAGTAGTATCTCTCTTCCTGATGGCTACACCTTC. This gives the protein CASSISLPDGYTF.

This rearrangement joins TRBV12-2 to TRBJ2-1; TRBD1 is the table's D call and was not checked against the DNA. TRBV12-2 is a pseudogene. The CDR3 spans 17 residues. The CDR3 sequence is CASRLAGRDRAYNEQFF. CDR3 sequence (DNA): TGTGCAAGTCGCTTAGCGGGTAGGGACAGGGCTTACAATGAGCAGTTCTTC.

The chain recombines TRBV9 with TRBJ2-7; 9 bases are a match to TRBD1. V lost 3 bases and J lost 5; bases outside the gene matches: 9. The CDR3 contains 15 residues. CDR1 SGDLS and CDR2 YYNGEE come from the germline V gene. CDR3 nucleotides: TGTGCCAGCAGCGCCGGGACAGGGTTTAAAGACGAGCAGTACTTC. This codes for CASSAGTGFKDEQYF.

The genes are TRBV18 and TRBJ1-1, with no clear D. Trimming removed 3 bases from V and 4 bases from J, with 12 bases in between. Germline CDR1 is KGHSH and CDR2 is LQKENI. This CDR3 has 14 amino acids. The CDR3 region is CASSPTPETTEAFF. For the CDR3, the DNA is TGTGCCAGCTCACCGACACCGGAGACCACTGAAGCTTTCTTT. Based on the CDR3 plus reference TRBV18 and TRBJ1-1, the full variable domain is NAGVMQNPRHLVRRRGQEARLRCSPMKGHSHVYWYRQLPEEGLKFMVYLQKENIIDESGMPKERFSAEFPKEGPSILRIQQVVRGDSAAYFCASSPTPETTEAFFGQGTRLTVV.

As concerns this clone: The sample holds other DNA sequences that translate to the same CDR3. The rearrangement links TRBV6-5 to TRBJ1-2; 7 nucleotides line up with TRBD1. The CDR3 covers 13 residues. The V and J ends lost 4 bases and 5 bases, in that order; junction bases with no gene match: 4. Per germline, CDR1 MNHEY and CDR2 SVGAGI. DNA of the CDR3: TGTGCCAGCAGTTCGACAGGGACTTATGGCTACACCTTC. As protein: CASSSTGTYGYTF.

V and J are TRBV19 and TRBJ2-3; D might be TRBD1 (6 bases). The CDR3 extends over 13 amino acids. Germline lookup yields CDR1 LNHDA and CDR2 SQIVND (reference sequence). The V and J ends lost 6 bases and 3 bases respectively, with 10 bases between them. The CDR3 coding sequence is TGTGCCAGTAGGCCAACAGGGACAGATACGCAGTATTTT. Protein sequence: CASRPTGTDTQYF.

Comments on this clone: Distinct nucleotide sequences in the sample also encode this CDR3. This chain connects TRBV6-5 to TRBJ1-1; 8 bases agree with TRBD1. Germline assignment: CDR1 MNHEY and CDR2 SVGAGI. J gave up 3 bases and V 0 bases, and 0 bases lay outside the gene matches. The CDR3 has 14 residues. The CDR3 region has the DNA TGTGCCAGCAGTTACTCCAGGGGGCACACTGAAGCTTTCTTT. It codes for CASSYSRGHTEAFF.

The chain has TRBV6-5 and TRBJ1-2; a weak D match, TRBD1 (6 bases). The CDR3 contains 15 residues. The V end lost 0 bases, the J end lost 7 bases, and 15 bases lay between the germline ends. CDR1 is MNHEY, CDR2 SVGAGI, per germline. The DNA for the CDR3 is TGTGCCAGCAGTTACTCGACGCAGGGGATCGGTGGCTACACCTTC. Translated, it gives CASSYSTQGIGGYTF.

The chain combines TRBV10-1 with TRBJ2-2; D is unclear. The germline gives CDR1 WNHNN, CDR2 SYGVQD (reference sequence). V was clipped by 11 bases and J by 7 bases, with 8 bases between them. The CDR3 has 10 amino acids. The CDR3 is CAGPSGELFF. CDR3 sequence (DNA): TGCGCCGGGCCCAGCGGGGAGCTGTTTTTT.

The V gene is TRBV7-3, the J gene TRBJ2-1; D unresolved. There are 13 residues in the CDR3. From germline, CDR1 is SGHTA and CDR2 FQGTGA. The V end was cut by 2 bases, the J end by 7 bases, with 9 bases between. DNA of the CDR3: TGTGCCAGCAGCTTATGGAACGCGAATGAGCAGTTCTTC. Protein sequence: CASSLWNANEQFF.